Presented here are 32 T cell receptor beta chains from one specimen sequenced in a study of CD8 T cells in Susac syndrome. RNA amounts of about 0.5 to 1 ug underwent reverse transcription with random hexamers. MiXCR was run by TCRdb on the immunoSEQ multiplex PCR reads, yielding one entry per CDR3 protein. The sample records some 200,000 distinct CDR3 sequences, nearly 97% being singletons. The sequenced sample consisted of CD4+ T cells from PBMCs. The receptors come from a human donor with Susac syndrome.

The rearrangement uses TRBV29-1 and TRBJ2-3, with D possibly called TRBD1 or TRBD2 (5 bases each). Trimming cost V 6 bases and J 6 bases, with 16 bases left between them. Germline V lookup: CDR1 SQVTM, CDR2 ANQGSEA. This CDR3 is built from 13 residues. CDR3 residues: CSVGRSVLDTQYF. CDR3 sequence (DNA): TGCAGCGTGGGACGGAGTGTTTTGGATACGCAGTATTTT.

Notes on this clonotype: The CDR3 carries no conserved terminal phenylalanine or tryptophan, so it likely arises from a read error. This chain links TRBV7-3 with TRBJ2-5; TRBD2 agrees at 12 bases. Trimming removed 5 bases from V and 5 bases from J; junction bases left unmatched: 6. The CDR3 has 15 residues. CDR1 and CDR2 from the germline V gene are SGHTA and FQGTGA. CDR3 DNA sequence: TGTGCCAGCAGCCCGCAGGGGACTAGCGGGGAGACCCAGTACCTC. Amino acid sequence: CASSPQGTSGETQYL.

The chain joins TRBV5-1 to TRBJ1-2, with D tentatively TRBD1 (5 bases). The CDR3 loop spans 15 amino acids. The germline V gene has CDR1 SGHRS and CDR2 YFSETQ. Trimming cost V 4 bases and J 4 bases, with 17 bases left between them. CDR3 coding DNA: TGCGCCAGCAGCCCCGAGGGTCGGGGGATCTATGGCTACACCTTC. Translated: CASSPEGRGIYGYTF.

This clonotype was counted between two and nine times. The J gene is TRBJ2-3, the V gene TRBV6-5; D is undetermined. V lost 0 bases to trimming and J lost 6 bases, with 7 bases between them. Germline V gene lookup returns CDR1 MNHEY and CDR2 SVGAGI. The CDR3 is made up of 13 amino acids. The CDR3 here is CASSYSSRDTQYF. The CDR3 DNA reads TGTGCCAGCAGTTACTCGTCGAGGGATACGCAGTATTTT.

CDR3 in DNA: TGTGCCAGCAGCCAAGTTTCCGGGGGCGGCCCTTTCTTT. The encoded protein is CASSQVSGGGPFF. The V gene is TRBV3-1, the J gene TRBJ1-1; possibly TRBD1 for D (6 bases). Germline CDR1 LGHDT, CDR2 YNNKEL (reference sequence). The CDR3 is made up of 13 amino acids. Trimming removed 1 base at V and 12 bases at J, with 15 bases between.

The genes are TRBV4-1 and TRBJ2-7; 7 nucleotides align to TRBD1. Germline V CDR1 and CDR2: MGHRA, YSYEKL. Losses at the gene ends were 1 base for V and 3 bases for J; bases not matched to a gene: 12. The CDR3 has 17 amino acids. The CDR3 bases are TGCGCCAGCAGCCAAGGCCTAACCGGACAGGCAAACTACGAGCAGTACTTC. This translates into CASSQGLTGQANYEQYF.

This chain uses TRBV7-9 with TRBJ2-7; 8 bases align to TRBD1. The CDR3 consists of 15 residues. Unmatched junction bases numbered 7, after V lost 6 bases and J lost 0 bases. CDR1 and CDR2 (germline): SEHNR, FQNEAQ (reference sequence). The CDR3: CASSLGQGSSYEQYF. The CDR3 DNA sequence: TGTGCCAGCAGTCTTGGACAGGGAAGCTCCTACGAGCAGTACTTC.

The chain has TRBV5-4 and TRBJ2-2; D perhaps matches TRBD2 (5 bases). The germline CDR1 and CDR2 sequences are SGHNT and YYREEE (reference sequence). The CDR3 is 15 residues long. The germline V and J ends were trimmed by 4 bases and 2 bases, with 12 bases remaining between them. CDR3 nucleotide sequence: TGTGCCAGCAGCATGCCAACGGGAAACACCGGGGAGCTGTTTTTT. Encoded protein: CASSMPTGNTGELFF.

The chain recombines TRBV7-2 with TRBJ2-1, with 9 bases fitting TRBD2. The CDR3 has 16 residues. V gave up 2 bases and J gave up 4 bases; unmatched junction bases: 6. Looked up from germline, CDR1 is SGHTA and CDR2 is FQGNSA. The CDR3 is CASSLNPSGVYNEQFF. CDR3 coding DNA: TGTGCCAGCAGCTTAAACCCTAGCGGGGTATACAATGAGCAGTTCTTC.

The V call is TRBV30, the J call TRBJ2-5; 8 bases line up with TRBD2. From germline, CDR1 is GTSNPN and CDR2 SVGIG (reference sequence). This CDR3 is built from 15 residues. V trimming: 0 bases; J trimming: 6 bases; junction bases outside the gene matches: 9. CDR3 sequence (DNA): TGTGCCTGGAGTGTACCCAGCGGGGGCTGGAAGACCCAGTACTTC. Protein sequence: CAWSVPSGGWKTQYF.

This clonotype occurred once. This rearrangement joins TRBV7-3 to TRBJ2-6; D is possibly TRBD1 (6 bases). The CDR3 consists of 19 residues. Per germline, CDR1 SGHTA and CDR2 FQGTGA. V gave up 1 base and J gave up 2 bases, with 18 bases separating them. CDR3 in DNA: TGTGCCAGCAGCTTAAAGGGTGACAGGCTATCGGCTGGGGCCAACGTCCTGACTTTC. This translates into CASSLKGDRLSAGANVLTF.

The rearrangement uses TRBV7-2 and TRBJ1-5; no clear D gene. Germline V CDR1 and CDR2: SGHTA, FQGNSA. The CDR3 spans 15 residues. V was trimmed by 4 bases and J by 4 bases, leaving 14 bases between them. CDR3 loop: CASSSRGRRNQPQHF. CDR3 sequence (DNA): TGTGCCAGCAGCTCCCGTGGGCGTCGAAATCAGCCCCAGCATTTT.

This chain links TRBV14 with TRBJ2-3; perhaps TRBD1 as D (6 bases). The germline V and J ends were trimmed by 1 base and 5 bases, with 13 bases remaining between them. The CDR3 loop spans 15 amino acids. Germline assignment: CDR1 SGHDN and CDR2 FVKESK. The CDR3 sequence is CASSQGDTRLDTQYF. As DNA, the CDR3 is TGTGCCAGCAGCCAAGGGGACACCCGTTTAGATACGCAGTATTTT.

This clonotype appeared a single time. The chain joins TRBV9 to TRBJ2-5; 11 nucleotides agree with TRBD2. Germline V gene data show CDR1 as SGDLS and CDR2 as YYNGEE. CDR3 size: 17 residues. Trimming at V came to 0 bases and at J to 5 bases, leaving 9 bases not matched to a gene. CDR3 residues: CASSVERLAGGGETQYF. In DNA form, the CDR3 reads TGTGCCAGCAGCGTAGAACGGCTAGCGGGGGGCGGGGAGACCCAGTACTTC.

This clonotype was seen more than once but under ten times. V gene TRBV20-1 combines with J gene TRBJ2-3; D unresolved. The germline CDR1 and CDR2 sequences are DFQATT and SNEGSKA (reference sequence). The CDR3 covers 10 residues. V gave up 5 bases and J gave up 5 bases, with 5 bases separating them. CDR3 sequence reads: CSAPRDTQYF. The DNA of the CDR3 is TGCAGTGCTCCTCGAGATACGCAGTATTTT.

V is TRBV7-8 and J is TRBJ2-7, with D unclear. CDR1 and CDR2 (germline): SGHVS, FQNEAQ. The CDR3 is 15 amino acids. Trimming took 5 bases from V and 5 from J, leaving 19 bases between them. The CDR3 DNA is TGTGCCAGCAGCACCTCAGAGCGACCTGTAGACGAGCAGTACTTC. Its protein product is CASSTSERPVDEQYF.

This chain links TRBV3-1 with TRBJ1-2; D not certain. The germline CDR1 and CDR2 sequences are LGHDT and YNNKEL (reference sequence). CDR3 size: 14 residues. Trimming removed 0 bases from V and 2 bases from J, with 7 bases in between. The CDR3 sequence is CASSQDAGNYGYTF. The CDR3 nucleotides are TGTGCCAGCAGCCAAGATGCGGGGAACTATGGCTACACCTTC.

This chain uses TRBV20-1 with TRBJ2-5; 8 bases are a match to TRBD2. The CDR3 sequence is 12 residues long. Germline V CDR1 and CDR2: DFQATT, SNEGSKA (reference sequence). The ends lost 4 bases at V and 4 bases at J; junction bases unmatched: 2. Here the CDR3 reads CSAKAGGETQYF. The DNA of the CDR3 is TGCAGTGCTAAGGCGGGAGGAGAGACCCAGTACTTC.

This sequence joins TRBV14 and TRBJ2-2, with TRBD1 identical over 7 bases. The J segment lost 7 bases and the V segment lost 7 bases, leaving 6 bases of the junction unmatched. CDR3 length equals 13 residues. CDR1 is SGHDN and CDR2 is FVKESK in the germline V gene. CDR3 sequence (DNA): TGTGCCAGCAAGGGGGCCTTATACGGGGAGCTGTTTTTT. Its translation is CASKGALYGELFF.

This chain connects TRBV15 to TRBJ1-1, with 8 bases that match TRBD1. The trim removed 3 bases at V and 1 base at J, leaving 7 bases unmatched. Germline V CDR1 and CDR2: LNHNV, YYDKDF (reference sequence). This CDR3 spans 16 amino acids. CDR3 amino acids: CATSRKTGTGNTEAFF. CDR3 nucleotides: TGTGCCACCAGCAGGAAAACCGGGACAGGGAACACTGAAGCTTTCTTT.

The chain carries TRBV5-1 and TRBJ2-7; TRBD1 matches 7 bases. Germline loops: CDR1 SGHRS, CDR2 YFSETQ. V lost 3 bases to trimming and J lost 3 bases; unmatched junction nucleotides: 9. This CDR3 region has 15 residues. Here the CDR3 DNA reads TGCGCCAGCAGCTCGGCCGGGACAGTCAACTACGAGCAGTACTTC. Encoded protein: CASSSAGTVNYEQYF.

V gene TRBV6-2 or TRBV6-3 combines with J gene TRBJ1-2, with 10 positions matching TRBD1. V lost 6 bases to trimming and J lost 3 bases; unmatched junction nucleotides: 7. Germline CDR1 is MNHEY and CDR2 is SVGEGT. The CDR3 covers 15 residues. CDR3 nucleotides: TGTGCCAGCAGGCAATCCGGGACAGGGGACTATGGCTACACCTTC. Its translation: CASRQSGTGDYGYTF.

The chain uses TRBV5-1 and TRBJ1-1, with a tentative D call TRBD1 (6 bases). This CDR3 has 15 amino acids. The V and J ends lost 0 bases and 2 bases respectively, with 11 bases between them. Germline CDR1 SGHRS, CDR2 YFSETQ. The chain's CDR3 is CASSLEWGRNTEAFF. For the CDR3, the DNA is TGCGCCAGCAGCTTGGAATGGGGGCGAAACACTGAAGCTTTCTTT.

V is TRBV30 and J is TRBJ1-6; 9 nucleotides match TRBD1. The ends lost 0 bases at V and 9 bases at J; junction bases unmatched: 6. The germline gives CDR1 GTSNPN, CDR2 SVGIG (reference sequence). The CDR3 loop spans 15 amino acids. The CDR3 nucleotides are TGTGCCTGGAGTGTACGGGACAGGGAAACTTCACCCCTCCACTTT. Translating it yields CAWSVRDRETSPLHF.

The J gene is TRBJ2-2, the V gene TRBV6-5, with a weak D call TRBD2 (7 bases). Germline CDR1 and CDR2: MNHEY and SVGAGI. The CDR3 length is 13 residues. The V end was cut by 6 bases, the J end by 8 bases, with 13 bases between. The CDR3 reads CASSSRGGGELFF. The CDR3 nucleotides are TGTGCCAGCAGCTCTAGGGGGGGTGGGGAGCTGTTTTTT.

This rearrangement joins TRBV30 to TRBJ1-1; maybe TRBD1 (5 bases). This CDR3 has 15 residues. V lost 0 bases and J lost 7, with 18 bases in between. Germline CDR1 and CDR2: GTSNPN and SVGIG (reference sequence). The CDR3 sequence: CAWSVQAGASGEAFF. CDR3 coding DNA: TGTGCCTGGAGTGTACAGGCCGGGGCCAGTGGTGAAGCTTTCTTT.

The V gene is TRBV9, the J gene TRBJ2-3, with D possibly called TRBD1 or TRBD2 (5 bases each). The germline V gene encodes CDR1 SGDLS and CDR2 YYNGEE. V gave up 0 bases and J gave up 2 bases, with 13 bases separating them. The CDR3 is made up of 16 amino acids. The CDR3 DNA follows: TGTGCCAGCAGCGTAGAATTGGGACCTTTCACAGATACGCAGTATTTT. Translation: CASSVELGPFTDTQYF.

The V and J genes are TRBV20-1 and TRBJ2-7, with 12 nucleotides matching TRBD2. Trimming took 3 bases from V and 3 from J; bases not matched to a gene: 6. The CDR3 has 15 residues. Germline loops: CDR1 DFQATT, CDR2 SNEGSKA (reference sequence). This chain's CDR3 is CSASILTSGGYEQYF. The CDR3 DNA sequence: TGCAGTGCTAGTATTCTGACTAGCGGGGGCTACGAGCAGTACTTC.

The chain carries TRBV5-1 and TRBJ2-5; 10 positions agree with TRBD1. The germline CDR1 and CDR2 sequences are SGHRS and YFSETQ. The CDR3 loop spans 15 amino acids. With V trimmed by 0 bases and J by 5 bases, 4 bases remained unmatched. CDR3 residues: CASSLGQGAGETQYF. In DNA form, the CDR3 reads TGCGCCAGCAGCTTGGGACAGGGGGCCGGGGAGACCCAGTACTTC.

The chain has TRBV6-4 and TRBJ2-6; tentative D call: TRBD2 (5 bases). CDR1 MRHNA and CDR2 SNTAGT come from the germline V gene. Between the trimmed V and J ends, which lost 5 bases and 2 bases, there was a span of 13 bases. The CDR3 length is 16 residues. The CDR3 here is CASSRGEGAGANVLTF. Written as DNA, the CDR3 is TGTGCCAGCAGTCGGGGTGAGGGCGCTGGGGCCAACGTCCTGACTTTC.

J is TRBJ2-5 and V is TRBV29-1, with unresolved D. The CDR3 runs 13 residues. V was pared by 5 bases and J by 2 bases, with 12 bases between. Germline values: CDR1 SQVTM, CDR2 ANQGSEA. CDR3 region: CSVKVTPQETQYF. CDR3 nucleotide sequence: TGCAGCGTTAAGGTTACACCTCAAGAGACCCAGTACTTC. Full variable domain (remainder filled in from reference TRBV29-1 and TRBJ2-5): SAVISQKPSRDICQRGTSLTIQCQVDSQVTMMFWYRQQPGQSLTLIATANQGSEATYESGFVIDKFPISRPNLTFSTLTVSNMSPEDSSIYLCSVKVTPQETQYFGPGTRLLVL.

This sequence joins TRBV20-1 and TRBJ2-7; D is perhaps TRBD1 (5 bases). CDR1 is DFQATT and CDR2 is SNEGSKA in the germline V gene (reference sequence). The CDR3 spans 13 residues. The germline V and J ends were trimmed by 1 base and 3 bases, with 10 bases remaining between them. The CDR3 DNA reads TGCAGTGCTAGAGCGTTGGACAACTACGAGCAGTACTTC. Protein: CSARALDNYEQYF.